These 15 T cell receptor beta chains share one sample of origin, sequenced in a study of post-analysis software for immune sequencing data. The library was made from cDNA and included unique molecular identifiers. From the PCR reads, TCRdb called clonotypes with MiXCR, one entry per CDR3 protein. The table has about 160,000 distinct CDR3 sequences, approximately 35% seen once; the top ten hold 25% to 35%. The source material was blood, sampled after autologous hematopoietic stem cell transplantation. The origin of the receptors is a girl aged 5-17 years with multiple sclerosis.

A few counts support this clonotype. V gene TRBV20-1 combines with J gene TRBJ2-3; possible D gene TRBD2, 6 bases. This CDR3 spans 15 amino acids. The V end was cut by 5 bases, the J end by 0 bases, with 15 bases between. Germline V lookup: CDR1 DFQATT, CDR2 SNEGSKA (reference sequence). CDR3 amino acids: CSAGRSGASTDTQYF. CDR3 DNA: TGCAGTGCTGGGCGTAGCGGAGCTAGCACAGATACGCAGTATTTT.

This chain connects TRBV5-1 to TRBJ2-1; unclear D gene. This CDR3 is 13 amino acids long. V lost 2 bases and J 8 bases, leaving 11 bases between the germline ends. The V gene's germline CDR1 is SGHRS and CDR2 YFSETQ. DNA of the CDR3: TGCGCCAGCAGCTTCCTTGGGTGGTATGAGCAGTTCTTC. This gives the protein CASSFLGWYEQFF.

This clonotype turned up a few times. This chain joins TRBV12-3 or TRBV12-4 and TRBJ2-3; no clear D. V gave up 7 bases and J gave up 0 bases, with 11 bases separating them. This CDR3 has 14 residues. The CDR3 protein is CASNLPLSTDTQYF. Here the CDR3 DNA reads TGTGCCAGCAATTTGCCACTAAGCACAGATACGCAGTATTTT.

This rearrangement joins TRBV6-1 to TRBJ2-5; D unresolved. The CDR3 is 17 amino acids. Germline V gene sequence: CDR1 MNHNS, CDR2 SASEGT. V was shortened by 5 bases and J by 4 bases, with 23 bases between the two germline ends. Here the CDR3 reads CASSPSPYSLSGETQYF. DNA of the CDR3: TGTGCCAGCAGTCCCTCCCCCTATTCTTTGTCGGGAGAGACCCAGTACTTC.

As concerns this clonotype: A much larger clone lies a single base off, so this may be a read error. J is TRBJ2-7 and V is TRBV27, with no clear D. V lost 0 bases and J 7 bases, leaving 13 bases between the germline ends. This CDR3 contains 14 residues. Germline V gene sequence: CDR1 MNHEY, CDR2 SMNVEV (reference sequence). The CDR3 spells CASSLSSSNNEQYF. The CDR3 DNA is TGTGCCAGCAGTTTATCTTCCAGCAACAATGAGCAGTACTTC.

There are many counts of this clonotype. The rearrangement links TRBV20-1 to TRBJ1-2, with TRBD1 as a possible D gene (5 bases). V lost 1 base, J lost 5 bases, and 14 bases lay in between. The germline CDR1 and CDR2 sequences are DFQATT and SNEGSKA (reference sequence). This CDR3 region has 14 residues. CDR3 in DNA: TGCAGTGCTAGAGCTGGGGGGGTCCTGTATGGCTACACCTTC. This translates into CSARAGGVLYGYTF.

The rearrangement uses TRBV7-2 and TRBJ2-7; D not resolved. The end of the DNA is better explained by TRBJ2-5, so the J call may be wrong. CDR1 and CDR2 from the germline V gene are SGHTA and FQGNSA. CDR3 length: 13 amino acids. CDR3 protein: CASSFTETGTQYF. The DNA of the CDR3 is TGTGCCAGCAGCTTTACAGAAACTGGGACCCAGTACTTC.

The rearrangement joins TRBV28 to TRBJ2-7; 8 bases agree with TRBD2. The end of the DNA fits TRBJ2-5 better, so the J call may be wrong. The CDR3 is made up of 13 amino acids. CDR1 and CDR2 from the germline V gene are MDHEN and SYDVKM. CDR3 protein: CASNPAGAETQYF. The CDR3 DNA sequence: TGTGCCAGCAACCCAGCGGGAGCGGAGACCCAGTACTTC.

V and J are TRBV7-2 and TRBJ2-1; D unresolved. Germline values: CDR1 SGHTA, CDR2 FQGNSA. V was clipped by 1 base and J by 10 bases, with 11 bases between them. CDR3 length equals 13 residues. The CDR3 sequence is CASSLERKTEQFF. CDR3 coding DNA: TGTGCCAGCAGCTTAGAACGGAAAACAGAGCAGTTCTTC.

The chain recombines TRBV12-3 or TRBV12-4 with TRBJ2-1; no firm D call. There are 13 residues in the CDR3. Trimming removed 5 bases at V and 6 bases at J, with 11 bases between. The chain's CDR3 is CASSVRTGNEQFF. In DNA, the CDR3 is TGTGCCAGCAGTGTCCGCACGGGCAATGAGCAGTTCTTC.

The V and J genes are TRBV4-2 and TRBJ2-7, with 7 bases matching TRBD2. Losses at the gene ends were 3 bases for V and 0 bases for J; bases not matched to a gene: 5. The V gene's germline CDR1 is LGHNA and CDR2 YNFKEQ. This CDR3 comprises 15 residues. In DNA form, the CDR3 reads TGTGCCAGCAGCCATTCTAGCGGTGGCTCCTACGAGCAGTACTTC. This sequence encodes CASSHSSGGSYEQYF.

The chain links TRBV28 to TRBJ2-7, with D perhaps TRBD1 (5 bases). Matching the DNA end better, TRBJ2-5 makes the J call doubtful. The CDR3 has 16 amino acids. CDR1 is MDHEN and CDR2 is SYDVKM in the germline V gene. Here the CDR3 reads CASSLYPDGHPGTQYF. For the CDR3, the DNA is TGTGCCAGCAGTCTCTACCCTGATGGACATCCGGGGACCCAGTACTTC.

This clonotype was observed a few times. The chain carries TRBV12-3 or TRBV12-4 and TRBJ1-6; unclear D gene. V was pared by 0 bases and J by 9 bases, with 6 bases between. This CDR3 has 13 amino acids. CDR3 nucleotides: TGTGCCAGCAGTTTAGCGACTGGTTCACCCCTCCACTTT. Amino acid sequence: CASSLATGSPLHF.

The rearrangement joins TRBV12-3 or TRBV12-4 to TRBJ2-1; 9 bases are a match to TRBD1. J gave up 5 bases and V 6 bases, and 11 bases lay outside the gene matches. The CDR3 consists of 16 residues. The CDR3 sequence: CASSNTGRTGDNEQFF. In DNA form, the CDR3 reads TGTGCCAGCAGCAATACAGGGCGGACAGGGGACAATGAGCAGTTCTTC.

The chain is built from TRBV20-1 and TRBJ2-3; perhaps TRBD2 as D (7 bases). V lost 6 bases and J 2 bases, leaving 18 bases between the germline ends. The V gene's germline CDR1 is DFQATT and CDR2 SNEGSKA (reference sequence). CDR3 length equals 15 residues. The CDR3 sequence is CSAQRRGAATDTQYF. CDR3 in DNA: TGCAGTGCCCAGAGACGGGGGGCTGCCACAGATACGCAGTATTTT.